These T cell receptor beta chains were read from a single sample in a study of T cell responses to AZD1222 COVID-19 vaccine. This table comes from immunoSEQ multiplex PCR, and its TCRdb copy is limited to in-frame clones, with some not included. The sample has fewer than 150,000 clones, around 87% seen once. The input for sequencing was peripheral blood, taken on day 0 of AZD1222 vaccination. The receptors derive from an adult in good health. The CDR3 runs from the conserved cysteine through the conserved F or W. A D gene is named only where the DNA matches it firmly. Size tells how often a clone was seen (once, few, many) or the class of an expanded clone, and some rows leave it out.

TRBJ1-6 - - 15 TRBV4-3 TGCGCCAGCAGCCACCGGGCTGGGGGAGATTCACCCCTCCACTTT CASSHRAGGDSPLHF
TRBJ1-2 once - 11 TRBV29-1 TGCAGTACAGGGTCTGGCTATGGCTACACCTTC CSTGSGYGYTF
TRBJ2-7 - - 15 TRBV18 TGTGCCAGCTCTCCTAAGACTGAGGGGATATACGAGCAGTACTTC CASSPKTEGIYEQYF
TRBJ1-5 - - 14 TRBV3-1/TRBV3-2 TGTGCCAGCAGCCAAGATGGGCTAACTCAGCCCCAGCATTTT CASSQDGLTQPQHF
TRBJ2-1 - TRBD2 14 TRBV27 TGTGCCAGCAGTTTCTCGACTAGCGCCAATGAGCAGTTCTTC CASSFSTSANEQFF
TRBJ2-1 - TRBD2 13 TRBV5-1 TGCGCCAGCAGCTCACTAGCGTCGCTTGAGCAGTTCTTC CASSSLASLEQFF
TRBJ1-2 - - 15 TRBV4-1 TGCGCCAGCAGCCCCCGGACAAATTCTGCCTATGGCTACACCTTC CASSPRTNSAYGYTF
TRBJ1-6 - - 14 TRBV6-5 TGTGCCAGCAGAGCTGGACAAGAGAATTCACCCCTCCACTTT CASRAGQENSPLHF
TRBJ2-3 - - 15 TRBV3-1/TRBV3-2 TGTGCCAGCAGCTACCAGGGGCACCGGAAGGATACGCAGTATTTT CASSYQGHRKDTQYF
TRBJ2-5 - - 13 TRBV18 TGTGCCAGCTCACGTGGGTTCCAAGAGACCCAGTACTTC CASSRGFQETQYF
TRBJ2-1 - - 14 TRBV6-1 TGTGCCAGCAGTGAAGCTGGGGGTTACAATGAGCAGTTCTTC CASSEAGGYNEQFF